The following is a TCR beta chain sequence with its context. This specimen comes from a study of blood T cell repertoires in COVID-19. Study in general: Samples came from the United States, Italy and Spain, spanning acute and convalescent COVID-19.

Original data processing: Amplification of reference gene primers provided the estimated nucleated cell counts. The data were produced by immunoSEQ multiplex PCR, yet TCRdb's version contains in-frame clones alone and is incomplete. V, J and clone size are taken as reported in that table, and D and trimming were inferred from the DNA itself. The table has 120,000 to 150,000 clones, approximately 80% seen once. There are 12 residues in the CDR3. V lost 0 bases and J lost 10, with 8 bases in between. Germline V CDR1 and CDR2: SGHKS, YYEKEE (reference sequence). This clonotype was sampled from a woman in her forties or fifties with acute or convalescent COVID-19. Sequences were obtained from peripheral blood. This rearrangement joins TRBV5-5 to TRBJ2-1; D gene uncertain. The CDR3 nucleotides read TGTGCCAGCAGCTTGGCTCTCGAGGAGCAGTTCTTC. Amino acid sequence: CASSLALEEQFF.